Below, 32 T cell receptor beta chains from the same sample are listed, as sequenced in a study of beta chain features in type 1 diabetes. Of the isolated RNA, all was reverse transcribed, and so the sequenced material was expressed TCRB transcripts. Method: immunoSEQ multiplex PCR; TCRdb's copy keeps in-frame clones and lacks some. This sample has roughly 500,000 clones, with 30% found just once. Sequenced sample: naive CD4+ T cells from blood. The receptors here all came from a man aged 18-30 years in good health.

The chain carries TRBV9 and TRBJ2-7; weak D call: TRBD1 (6 bases). V was shortened by 4 bases and J by 1 base, with 15 bases between the two germline ends. This CDR3 contains 15 residues. Germline loops: CDR1 SGDLS, CDR2 YYNGEE. The CDR3 sequence: CASSPTGTKSYEQYF. For the CDR3, the DNA is TGTGCCAGCAGCCCTACCGGGACAAAATCCTACGAGCAGTACTTC.

The V call is TRBV29-1, the J call TRBJ2-1; 8 bases map to TRBD2. V lost 6 bases, J lost 1 base, and 5 bases stayed unmatched. Germline V gene sequence: CDR1 SQVTM, CDR2 ANQGSEA. The CDR3 is 14 amino acids. CDR3 amino acids: CSVLSGGSYNEQFF. The CDR3 region has the DNA TGCAGCGTCCTCAGCGGGGGATCCTACAATGAGCAGTTCTTC.

A remark on this clone: The same CDR3 arises from other DNA sequences in this sample as well. CDR3 residues: CAWSVLGETQYF. CDR3 nucleotides: TGTGCCTGGAGTGTCCTGGGAGAGACCCAGTACTTC. This chain joins TRBV30 and TRBJ2-5; no clear D gene. V was pared by 0 bases and J by 4 bases, with 6 bases between. The CDR3 sequence is 12 residues long. The germline gives CDR1 GTSNPN, CDR2 SVGIG (reference sequence).

This clone has more than one count but fewer than ten. This chain links TRBV5-6 with TRBJ1-2, with D perhaps TRBD1 (6 bases). The CDR3 contains 15 residues. Deletions cut 4 bases from V and 3 bases from J, with 16 bases between. Germline assignment: CDR1 SGHDT and CDR2 YYEEEE. The CDR3, as DNA: TGTGCCAGCAGCCGGATGGACAGCTTTGACTATGGCTACACCTTC. It specifies CASSRMDSFDYGYTF.

This chain uses TRBV6-6 with TRBJ2-3; possible D gene TRBD2, 5 bases. The germline CDR1 and CDR2 sequences are MNHNY and SVGAGI (reference sequence). V was trimmed by 6 bases and J by 1 base, leaving 14 bases between them. CDR3 size: 15 residues. The CDR3 is CASRLIGAGTDTQYF. In DNA form, the CDR3 reads TGTGCCAGCAGACTAATAGGAGCGGGCACAGATACGCAGTATTTT.

The chain carries TRBV5-6 and TRBJ2-1; 13 nucleotides line up with TRBD2. The germline CDR1 and CDR2 sequences are SGHDT and YYEEEE. Unmatched junction bases numbered 13, after V lost 7 bases and J lost 6 bases. CDR3 length: 17 residues. The CDR3, as DNA: TGTGCCAGCTTACGGACTAGCGGGAGTCGAGGAACCAATGAGCAGTTCTTC. Protein sequence: CASLRTSGSRGTNEQFF.

The chain recombines TRBV9 with TRBJ2-1, with TRBD2 matching over 8 bases. The J segment lost 9 bases and the V segment lost 3 bases, leaving 5 bases of the junction unmatched. Germline V gene sequence: CDR1 SGDLS, CDR2 YYNGEE. This CDR3 is 13 amino acids long. The CDR3 DNA follows: TGTGCCAGCAGCGGGGGACTAGGGAGTGAGCAGTTCTTC. This translates into CASSGGLGSEQFF.

The chain couples TRBV19 to TRBJ2-3; 8 bases line up with TRBD1. The V gene's germline CDR1 is LNHDA and CDR2 SQIVND (reference sequence). The CDR3 extends over 16 amino acids. Losses at the gene ends were 5 bases for V and 2 bases for J; bases not matched to a gene: 9. The CDR3 sequence: CASSPLDRGYTDTQYF. The CDR3 DNA reads TGTGCCAGTAGTCCCCTTGACAGGGGATACACAGATACGCAGTATTTT.

This CDR3 is CASSQDLNSIFSYEQYF. The CDR3 nucleotides are TGCGCCAGCAGCCAAGATTTAAACAGTATTTTCTCCTACGAGCAGTACTTC. This chain links TRBV4-3 with TRBJ2-7, with D unclear. CDR1 and CDR2 from the germline V gene are LGHNA and YSLEER. Trimming cost V 0 bases and J 0 bases, with 15 bases left between them. The CDR3 sequence is 17 residues long.

This clone has more than one count but fewer than ten. The chain recombines TRBV4-2 with TRBJ1-2; no firm D call. The V end lost 4 bases, the J end lost 8 bases, and 17 bases lay between the germline ends. CDR3 length: 14 residues. In germline, CDR1 is LGHNA, CDR2 YNFKEQ. This CDR3 is CASSPPELLPGYTF. In nucleotides, the CDR3 is TGTGCCAGCAGCCCCCCGGAGTTGTTACCGGGCTACACCTTC.

The CDR3 DNA reads TGTGCCAGCAGCCTAAGTGTCCAGGTGAACACTGAAGCTTTCTTT. This sequence encodes CASSLSVQVNTEAFF. The chain couples TRBV7-9 to TRBJ1-1; D remains unclear. The V end lost 5 bases, the J end lost 0 bases, and 13 bases lay between the germline ends. Germline CDR1 and CDR2: SEHNR and FQNEAQ (reference sequence). CDR3 size: 15 residues.

The genes are TRBV15 and TRBJ2-3, with 11 positions matching TRBD2. The germline gives CDR1 LNHNV, CDR2 YYDKDF (reference sequence). The CDR3 extends over 17 amino acids. V shed 2 bases, J shed 4 bases, and the junction held 8 bases outside the gene matches. CDR3 in amino acids: CATSRSTSGKSSDTQYF. Here the CDR3 DNA reads TGTGCCACCAGCAGATCGACTAGCGGGAAGTCGTCAGATACGCAGTATTTT.

The genes are TRBV28 and TRBJ2-7; D may be TRBD1 or TRBD2 (6 bases each). The germline V and J ends were trimmed by 6 bases and 3 bases, with 12 bases remaining between them. The CDR3 is made up of 13 amino acids. Per the germline V gene, CDR1 is MDHEN and CDR2 is SYDVKM. CDR3 DNA: TGTGCCAGCAGAGGGGGGCGCATCTACGAGCAGTACTTC. Translated: CASRGGRIYEQYF. The full variable domain, in which reference TRBV28 and TRBJ2-7 provide the parts outside the CDR3, is DVKVTQSSRYLVKRTGEKVFLECVQDMDHENMFWYRQDPGLGLRLIYFSYDVKMKEKGDIPEGYSVSREKKERFSLILESASTNQTSMYLCASRGGRIYEQYFGPGTRLTVT.

This clone was observed a few times. The rearrangement joins TRBV28 to TRBJ2-7; D is possibly TRBD1 (8 bases). V shed 6 bases and J shed 6 bases, with 12 bases lying between them. The CDR3 covers 12 residues. From germline, CDR1 is MDHEN and CDR2 SYDVKM. The DNA for the CDR3 is TGTGCCAGCAGCAGCGGGACAGGCGAGCAGTACTTC. Its protein product is CASSSGTGEQYF.

The chain combines TRBV9 with TRBJ2-2; 7 bases fit TRBD1. The V segment lost 4 bases and the J segment 4 bases; nucleotides outside the gene matches: 7. This CDR3 is 15 amino acids long. Germline assignment: CDR1 SGDLS and CDR2 YYNGEE. CDR3 in DNA: TGTGCCAGCAGCCTCGAGGGGGCTGGCACCGGGGAGCTGTTTTTT. Encoded protein: CASSLEGAGTGELFF. Combining the CDR3 with reference TRBV9 and TRBJ2-2 gives the whole variable domain DSGVTQTPKHLITATGQRVTLRCSPRSGDLSVYWYQQSLDQGLQFLIQYYNGEERAKGNILERFSAQQFPDLHSELNLSSLELGDSALYFCASSLEGAGTGELFFGEGSRLTVL.

There are a few counts of this clone. The V and J genes are TRBV7-2 and TRBJ2-7; perhaps TRBD2 as D (6 bases). The germline gives CDR1 SGHTA, CDR2 FQGNSA. CDR3 length: 15 residues. V gave up 1 base and J gave up 4 bases, with 14 bases separating them. CDR3 sequence: CASSLEPSDVYEQYF. As DNA, the CDR3 is TGTGCCAGCAGCTTAGAGCCTAGCGATGTATACGAGCAGTACTTC.

J is TRBJ2-1 and V is TRBV2, with 11 bases fitting TRBD2. The CDR3 length is 16 residues. Germline assignment: CDR1 SNHLY and CDR2 FYNNEI. V gave up 2 bases and J gave up 7 bases; unmatched junction bases: 7. The CDR3 DNA reads as TGTGCCAGCAGTGAATGGGGTAGCGGGAGGGCGAATGAGCAGTTCTTC. Protein: CASSEWGSGRANEQFF. Combining the CDR3 with reference TRBV2 and TRBJ2-1 gives the whole variable domain EPEVTQTPSHQVTQMGQEVILRCVPISNHLYFYWYRQILGQKVEFLVSFYNNEISEKSEIFDDQFSVERPDGSNFTLKIRSTKLEDSAMYFCASSEWGSGRANEQFFGPGTRLTVL.

J is TRBJ2-1 and V is TRBV18; D tentatively fits TRBD1 or TRBD2 (5 bases each). V was trimmed by 0 bases and J by 5 bases, leaving 14 bases between them. Per germline, CDR1 KGHSH and CDR2 LQKENI. CDR3 length: 16 amino acids. CDR3 amino acids: CASSPPVGERHNEQFF. The CDR3 DNA sequence: TGTGCCAGCTCACCACCGGTGGGGGAGAGGCACAATGAGCAGTTCTTC.

This clone was detected a few times. V and J are TRBV29-1 and TRBJ2-5; D is unresolved. The V end lost 2 bases, the J end lost 5 bases, and 15 bases lay between the germline ends. Germline CDR1 reads SQVTM; CDR2 reads ANQGSEA. The CDR3 has 14 amino acids. Here the CDR3 reads CSVESPWLGETQYF. CDR3 nucleotide sequence: TGCAGCGTTGAATCGCCCTGGCTAGGGGAGACCCAGTACTTC. Together with reference TRBV29-1 and TRBJ2-5, the CDR3 gives the full variable domain: SAVISQKPSRDICQRGTSLTIQCQVDSQVTMMFWYRQQPGQSLTLIATANQGSEATYESGFVIDKFPISRPNLTFSTLTVSNMSPEDSSIYLCSVESPWLGETQYFGPGTRLLVL.

This clone was found a few times. This sequence joins TRBV29-1 and TRBJ1-4; D is ambiguous. CDR3 size: 8 residues. Between the trimmed V and J ends, which lost 3 bases and 16 bases, there was a span of 6 bases. The germline V gene encodes CDR1 SQVTM and CDR2 ANQGSEA. DNA for the CDR3: TGCAGCGTTGATCCGCCGTTTTTT. This gives the protein CSVDPPFF.

This clone was seen more than once but under ten times. The rearrangement links TRBV5-1 to TRBJ2-1; D may be TRBD2 (5 bases). The germline gives CDR1 SGHRS, CDR2 YFSETQ. This CDR3 has 17 amino acids. V lost 0 bases and J lost 0, with 13 bases in between. DNA for the CDR3: TGCGCCAGCAGCTTGGAAGGCGGGCCTTACTCCTACAATGAGCAGTTCTTC. The encoded protein is CASSLEGGPYSYNEQFF.

The chain carries TRBV9 and TRBJ2-1; 8 nucleotides agree with TRBD2. Germline CDR1 reads SGDLS; CDR2 reads YYNGEE. The CDR3 consists of 15 residues. V shed 4 bases and J 7 bases; nucleotides not matched to a gene: 10. The CDR3 region has the DNA TGTGCCAGCAGCCCCGTGTCGGGAGGGCTGAATGAGCAGTTCTTC. This encodes CASSPVSGGLNEQFF.

V usage is TRBV9 and J usage is TRBJ2-7; 14 bases match TRBD2. After removal of 0 bases from V and 6 bases from J, the junction contained 5 bases not matched to a gene. The germline V gene encodes CDR1 SGDLS and CDR2 YYNGEE. This CDR3 contains 16 residues. The CDR3 nucleotides read TGTGCCAGCAGCGTAGCTGGACTAGCGGGAGGACGCGAGCAGTACTTC. It yields the protein CASSVAGLAGGREQYF. The full variable domain, with the rest looked up from reference TRBV9 and TRBJ2-7, is DSGVTQTPKHLITATGQRVTLRCSPRSGDLSVYWYQQSLDQGLQFLIQYYNGEERAKGNILERFSAQQFPDLHSELNLSSLELGDSALYFCASSVAGLAGGREQYFGPGTRLTVT.

V and J are TRBV30 and TRBJ2-2; 12 bases map to TRBD2. The V gene's germline CDR1 is GTSNPN and CDR2 SVGIG (reference sequence). V was clipped by 2 bases and J by 3 bases; unmatched bases: 7. The CDR3 is 17 amino acids. DNA of the CDR3: TGTGCCTGGAGTTACGGACTAGCGGGATGGGACACCGGGGAGCTGTTTTTT. Translated, it gives CAWSYGLAGWDTGELFF.

The chain combines TRBV7-2 with TRBJ1-5; tentative D call: TRBD1 (5 bases). CDR1 SGHTA and CDR2 FQGNSA come from the germline V gene. This CDR3 comprises 14 residues. V was clipped by 4 bases and J by 1 base, with 8 bases between them. DNA for the CDR3: TGTGCCAGCAGCTGGGGGTTAAGCAATCAGCCCCAGCATTTT. This codes for CASSWGLSNQPQHF.

This clone has a handful of counts. Other DNA sequences in this specimen translate into the identical CDR3. The gene calls are TRBV9 and TRBJ2-1, with no clear D. V dropped 0 bases and J dropped 2 bases, with 6 bases sitting between them. This CDR3 is 14 amino acids long. CDR1 and CDR2 (germline): SGDLS, YYNGEE. CDR3 nucleotides: TGTGCCAGCAGCGTAGCGTCTGCCTACAATGAGCAGTTCTTC. Amino acids: CASSVASAYNEQFF.

The chain carries TRBV29-1 and TRBJ2-5; D ambiguous. Germline CDR1 reads SQVTM; CDR2 reads ANQGSEA. V lost 7 bases and J 4 bases, leaving 7 bases between the germline ends. This CDR3 is built from 10 residues. The CDR3 reads CSGRLETQYF. The CDR3, as DNA: TGCAGCGGACGCTTAGAGACCCAGTACTTC.

In its sample, this clone was seen a few times. V gene TRBV9 combines with J gene TRBJ2-6; no clear D gene. The length of the CDR3 is 16 residues. Per the germline V gene, CDR1 is SGDLS and CDR2 is YYNGEE. V was pared by 1 base and J by 4 bases, with 12 bases between. CDR3 nucleotide sequence: TGTGCCAGCAGCGTATTCTCCGTAGCCGGGGCCAACGTCCTGACTTTC. Translated, it gives CASSVFSVAGANVLTF.

The rearrangement joins TRBV30 to TRBJ1-1; D gene uncertain. Germline values: CDR1 GTSNPN, CDR2 SVGIG (reference sequence). There are 13 residues in the CDR3. V was pared by 0 bases and J by 6 bases, with 11 bases between. In DNA, the CDR3 is TGTGCCTGGAGTGTACGAGATTCTGCTGAAGCTTTCTTT. This gives the protein CAWSVRDSAEAFF.

This clone has a single count. This chain connects TRBV4-1 to TRBJ1-1; D is perhaps TRBD1 (6 bases). The CDR3 runs 17 residues. Trimming pared 4 bases from V and 5 bases from J, leaving 23 bases between. Germline CDR1 is MGHRA and CDR2 is YSYEKL. CDR3 protein: CASSPGGVEGVRTEAFF. The CDR3 coding sequence is TGCGCCAGCAGCCCGGGCGGGGTGGAGGGGGTGAGGACTGAAGCTTTCTTT.

The chain couples TRBV7-2 to TRBJ1-5, with TRBD1 as a possible D gene (6 bases). Trimming shortened V by 5 bases and J by 5 bases, and 13 bases separated the two germline ends. The CDR3 contains 14 residues. CDR1 and CDR2 (germline): SGHTA, FQGNSA. The CDR3 loop is CASSPGGGDQPQHF. The CDR3 region has the DNA TGTGCCAGCAGCCCCGGGGGGGGCGATCAGCCCCAGCATTTT.

This clone was seen a few times. The genes are TRBV10-3 and TRBJ2-5; possibly TRBD1 for D (6 bases). This CDR3 contains 13 residues. Trimming left V 3 bases short and J 5 bases short, with 10 bases between. From germline, CDR1 is ENHRY and CDR2 SYGVKD. Here the CDR3 reads CAISDDRRETQYF. The DNA for the CDR3 is TGTGCCATCAGTGACGACAGGAGGGAGACCCAGTACTTC.